The TCR beta chain under discussion was sequenced for a study of blood T cell repertoires in COVID-19 (dated by TCRdb to the early 2020s). With regard to the full study: The collaborator samples originated in the United States, Italy and Spain and spanned the acute and convalescent phases of COVID-19. Samples came from the ongoing ImmuneRACE study (first 160 participants) plus 1,254 subjects from 6 global collaborators. The prospective study material was composed of cDNA or gDNA derived from T cells, B-cell-depleted T cells, or PBMCs. A de-identified subject ID, COVID-19 status, age in years and sex were almost always included in the sample metadata. Deeply sampled blood TCRbeta repertoires from subjects exposed to, actively infected with, or recovered from COVID-19 were included in the dataset. HLA class I and class II types, where available, came from metadata supplied by the sample provider rather than from assay-based typing. A freely available public database, intended as a resource for researchers studying the immune response to SARS-CoV-2, is where the repertoires were released. Beyond this particular receptor, the publication reports: Clinical and demographic metadata were provided uncurated, with the amount varying by source and participant.

Reading the germline V gene gives CDR1 SGHRS and CDR2 YFSETQ. Germline trimming: 0 bases from V, 8 bases from J; junction bases outside gene matches: 7. The CDR3, cysteine through phenylalanine, is 15 amino acids long. This entry keeps only the CDR3 DNA: 45 bases, framed from base 1. Comments on this clone: Its cognate antigen has yet to be identified. Base qualities are not at hand, and no much larger clone is one base apart.

The immunoSEQ Assay, a bias-controlled multiplex PCR, was used to amplify TCRbeta CDR3 regions from genomic DNA. In the original analysis: The number of nucleated cells in each sample was estimated by amplification of reference gene primers within the assay. Sequence reads were collapsed and filtered to measure the absolute abundance of every unique TCRbeta CDR3 rearrangement. For each sample, productive Simpson clonality was calculated as the square root of Simpson's diversity index over productive rearrangements. Drawn from immuneACCESS, this table holds only the in-frame rearrangements with V and J called that TCRdb kept. Clones are partly lost; checked studies trace under half to an unresolved V gene and leave the rest unexplained. Clonal size and the V and J genes are those of that table, whereas D and trimming came from the DNA. In all, the sample holds tens of thousands of clones, and 75% to 90% of those were seen once. Over 1% of the sample goes to the ten largest clones.

Collaborating institutions collected whole blood in K2EDTA tubes following their own protocols. For TCRbeta analysis, collaborators shipped samples as frozen whole blood, isolated PBMCs, or DNA extracted from either of those sample types. The TCR sequence derives from a man aged 60 to 75 with acute or convalescent COVID-19. The chain is made from TRBV5-1 and TRBJ2-1; 8 bases in the junction line up with TRBD1. Sequencing was done on a sample of peripheral blood. The CDR3 reads as follows: CASSLVSGGLDEQFF. The DNA is as follows: TGCGCCAGCAGCTTGGTGTCAGGGGGCTTGGATGAGCAGTTCTTC.